The source of this TCR beta chain is a study of blood T cell repertoires in COVID-19. Germline values: CDR1 KGHSH, CDR2 LQKENI. There are 17 residues in the CDR3. The germline V and J ends were trimmed by 3 bases and 7 bases, with 22 bases remaining between them. Data came from immunoSEQ multiplex PCR; TCRdb stores just in-frame clones and leaves some out. In the table there are 200,000 to 250,000 clones, about 82% of which are singletons. V and J are TRBV18 and TRBJ2-1; a possible D gene is TRBD2 (6 bases). This TCR was recovered from a woman aged 60 to 75 with active or convalescent COVID-19. The sequencing sample was made of peripheral blood. The CDR3 nucleotides are TGTGCCAGCTCACCCACGAGGAGGGAAGGTTCGAGGAATGAGCAGTTCTTC. It encodes CASSPTRREGSRNEQFF.